This TCR beta chain was captured by sequencing in a study of beta chain features in type 1 diabetes. Study-wide results and caveats: Naive, central memory and Treg TCRB repertoires appeared more alike in patients than in healthy donors.

The investigators reverse transcribed all of the isolated RNA, so they sequenced expressed TCRB transcripts. The method was immunoSEQ multiplex PCR; TCRdb's version includes in-frame clones alone and lacks a portion of them. The sample consists of about 350,000 clones, about 18% of them appearing once. J was trimmed by 1 base and V by 0 bases; bases with no gene match: 17. The CDR3 totals 21 residues. Germline lookup yields CDR1 LNHNV and CDR2 YYDKDF (reference sequence). Details on this clone: Its antigen is undetermined.

The receptor comes from a young woman in good health. The sequencing sample was made of naive CD4+ T cells from blood. The chain is built from TRBV15 and TRBJ2-5; the match to TRBD2 covers 10 bases. In DNA, the CDR3 is TGTGCCACCAGCAGAGATCGGCCCGAGGCTAGCGGGGGAGGGGGCCAAGAGACCCAGTACTTC. It is translated as CATSRDRPEASGGGGQETQYF.